Listed here are 22 T cell receptor beta chains from one sample, sequenced in a study of T cell responses to AZD1222 COVID-19 vaccine. Produced via immunoSEQ multiplex PCR; TCRdb's table is partial and in-frame only. This table holds some 97,000 clones, more than 75% found once. Source: peripheral blood, taken on day 0 of AZD1222 vaccination. The receptors were gathered from an adult in good health.

V gene TRBV14 combines with J gene TRBJ1-2, with D hard to call. Germline V lookup: CDR1 SGHDN, CDR2 FVKESK. The CDR3 covers 12 residues. V dropped 1 base and J dropped 2 bases, with 2 bases sitting between them. CDR3 in amino acids: CASSQVNYGYTF. CDR3 sequence (DNA): TGTGCCAGCAGCCAAGTCAACTATGGCTACACCTTC.

The chain combines TRBV5-4 with TRBJ2-7; TRBD1 aligns across 9 bases. Germline V gene lookup returns CDR1 SGHNT and CDR2 YYREEE (reference sequence). The V gene end was trimmed by 3 bases and the J gene end by 1 base; junction bases not matched to a gene: 8. This CDR3 has 16 amino acids. The CDR3 sequence is CASSYLRQGGSYEQYF. The CDR3 region has the DNA TGTGCCAGCAGCTACCTTAGACAGGGGGGATCCTACGAGCAGTACTTC.

This chain connects TRBV7-2 to TRBJ1-6, with D possibly TRBD1 on 5 matching bases. The germline V and J ends were trimmed by 7 bases and 2 bases, with 15 bases remaining between them. The CDR3 covers 16 residues. Germline V lookup: CDR1 SGHTA, CDR2 FQGNSA. CDR3 sequence reads: CASTVREGTYNSPLHF. CDR3 in DNA: TGTGCCAGCACCGTCCGGGAGGGGACCTATAATTCACCCCTCCACTTT.

V is TRBV9 and J is TRBJ2-2; no definite D call. Germline values: CDR1 SGDLS, CDR2 YYNGEE. The CDR3 has 15 residues. V lost 0 bases and J 2 bases, leaving 8 bases between the germline ends. The CDR3 sequence is CASSVDLLNTGELFF. The CDR3 region has the DNA TGTGCCAGCAGCGTAGATCTCCTTAACACCGGGGAGCTGTTTTTT.

This chain connects TRBV9 to TRBJ2-6; 7 positions agree with TRBD1. This CDR3 spans 20 amino acids. V was pared by 4 bases and J by 0 bases, with 16 bases of the junction left unmatched. Germline V gene lookup returns CDR1 SGDLS and CDR2 YYNGEE. The CDR3 spells CASSFGVPGQAASGANVLTF. The CDR3 coding sequence is TGTGCCAGCAGCTTCGGGGTCCCTGGACAGGCCGCCTCTGGGGCCAACGTCCTGACTTTC.

Regarding this clone: The junction shows a germline mismatch at one end, possibly a read error. The chain links TRBV19 to TRBJ1-5; 8 bases match TRBD1. The CDR3 extends over 16 amino acids. Germline CDR1 and CDR2: LNHDA and SQIVND (reference sequence). CDR3 nucleotide sequence: TGTGCCAGTAGACCGAAGGGACAGGTGCCGAATCGGCCCCAGCATTTT. It is translated as CASRPKGQVPNRPQHF.

This rearrangement joins TRBV9 to TRBJ2-1; D might be TRBD2 (5 bases). The ends were cut back, 0 bases at V and 1 base at J, with 11 bases in the middle. There are 16 residues in the CDR3. Looked up from germline, CDR1 is SGDLS and CDR2 is YYNGEE. The CDR3: CASSVGASFSYNEQFF. CDR3 DNA sequence: TGTGCCAGCAGCGTAGGGGCTAGCTTTTCCTACAATGAGCAGTTCTTC.

The V and J genes are TRBV5-1 and TRBJ1-6; D gene uncertain. CDR3 length: 17 residues. V was trimmed by 4 bases and J by 0 bases, leaving 14 bases between them. Per the germline V gene, CDR1 is SGHRS and CDR2 is YFSETQ. The CDR3 DNA is TGCGCCAGCAGCGCTGGCACGGATAGCTCCTATAATTCACCCCTCCACTTT. Residues: CASSAGTDSSYNSPLHF.

The chain recombines TRBV5-6 with TRBJ2-7; 7 nucleotides align to TRBD1. Germline V CDR1 and CDR2: SGHDT, YYEEEE. CDR3 length: 17 amino acids. Germline trimming cut 0 bases from V and 4 bases from J; bases unmatched to any gene: 13. The CDR3 region is CASSLAALGGVGYEQYF. DNA of the CDR3: TGTGCCAGCAGCTTGGCCGCATTAGGGGGCGTTGGGTACGAGCAGTACTTC. The full variable domain, its missing parts supplied by reference TRBV5-6 and TRBJ2-7, is DAGVTQSPTHLIKTRGQQVTLRCSPKSGHDTVSWYQQALGQGPQFIFQYYEEEERQRGNFPDRFSGHQFPNYSSELNVNALLLGDSALYLCASSLAALGGVGYEQYFGPGTRLTVT.

The chain links TRBV7-2 to TRBJ1-4; possible D gene TRBD1, 5 bases. V dropped 4 bases and J dropped 5 bases, with 14 bases sitting between them. Germline loops: CDR1 SGHTA, CDR2 FQGNSA. The CDR3 runs to 15 residues. The CDR3 region has the DNA TGTGCCAGCAGCTGGGTCGGGGACGGGAATGAAAAACTGTTTTTT. Its protein product is CASSWVGDGNEKLFF. The full variable domain, its missing parts supplied by reference TRBV7-2 and TRBJ1-4, is GAGVSQSPSNKVTEKGKDVELRCDPISGHTALYWYRQSLGQGLEFLIYFQGNSAPDKSGLPSDRFSAERTGGSVSTLTIQRTQQEDSAVYLCASSWVGDGNEKLFFGSGTQLSVL.

The V gene is TRBV28, the J gene TRBJ2-7, with 12 bases matching TRBD2. V gave up 7 bases and J gave up 0 bases; unmatched junction bases: 1. The CDR3 has 14 residues. From germline, CDR1 is MDHEN and CDR2 SYDVKM. CDR3 protein: CASKGLAGSYEQYF. CDR3 sequence (DNA): TGTGCCAGCAAGGGACTAGCGGGCTCCTACGAGCAGTACTTC.

The chain couples TRBV5-1 to TRBJ1-1, with 9 bases that match TRBD1. The CDR3 contains 20 residues. Germline V gene lookup returns CDR1 SGHRS and CDR2 YFSETQ. V lost 4 bases to trimming and J lost 3 bases; unmatched junction nucleotides: 22. The CDR3 here is CASSQRLRTGGASKDTEAFF. The CDR3 region has the DNA TGCGCCAGCAGCCAACGCCTCAGAACAGGGGGCGCAAGTAAGGACACTGAAGCTTTCTTT.

In this sample, this clone turned up once. The chain combines TRBV11-2 with TRBJ2-1; TRBD2 aligns across 9 bases. This CDR3 has 16 amino acids. CDR1 is SGHAT and CDR2 is FQNNGV in the germline V gene. Trimming at V came to 4 bases and at J to 10 bases, leaving 14 bases not matched to a gene. The DNA of the CDR3 is TGTGCCAGCAGCTCCTCGGAGGGGCGGGGGGGATTGGAGCAGTTCTTC. It specifies CASSSSEGRGGLEQFF.

The chain's CDR3 is CASSSSTGVTTGELFF. The CDR3 nucleotides read TGTGCCAGCAGTTCCTCTACAGGGGTGACCACCGGGGAGCTGTTTTTT. The V and J genes are TRBV6-6 and TRBJ2-2, with 7 bases aligning to TRBD1. The ends lost 4 bases at V and 4 bases at J; junction bases unmatched: 9. The CDR3 sequence is 16 residues long. Germline V gene data show CDR1 as MNHNY and CDR2 as SVGAGI (reference sequence).

The V call is TRBV18, the J call TRBJ1-1; weak D call: TRBD1 (6 bases). The CDR3 totals 15 residues. The germline gives CDR1 KGHSH, CDR2 LQKENI. Trimming pared 1 base from V and 0 bases from J, leaving 9 bases between. The CDR3 sequence: CASSPQNRVNTEAFF. The CDR3 DNA follows: TGTGCCAGCTCACCACAGAACAGGGTGAACACTGAAGCTTTCTTT.

J is TRBJ1-1 and V is TRBV4-3; the D is unclear. The germline V and J ends were trimmed by 4 bases and 4 bases, with 10 bases remaining between them. The CDR3 sequence is 13 residues long. CDR1 and CDR2 (germline): LGHNA, YSLEER. The CDR3 protein is CASSRRSGTEAFF. The CDR3 nucleotides read TGCGCCAGCAGCCGACGCTCGGGCACTGAAGCTTTCTTT.

The chain is built from TRBV19 and TRBJ1-2; 10 positions agree with TRBD1. From germline, CDR1 is LNHDA and CDR2 SQIVND (reference sequence). The J segment lost 7 bases and the V segment lost 7 bases, leaving 6 bases of the junction unmatched. This CDR3 comprises 13 residues. The CDR3 is CASNRDRGRGYTF. DNA of the CDR3: TGTGCCAGTAACCGGGACAGGGGCCGTGGCTACACCTTC.

The V gene is TRBV19, the J gene TRBJ2-7; weak D call: TRBD1 (6 bases). V lost 6 bases to trimming and J lost 3 bases, with 18 bases between them. Germline V gives CDR1 LNHDA, CDR2 SQIVND (reference sequence). The CDR3 has 15 amino acids. In nucleotides, the CDR3 is TGTGCCAGTAGAAACACCGGGACAAGGAGCTACGAGCAGTACTTC. Its translation: CASRNTGTRSYEQYF. The variable domain in full, completed from reference TRBV19 and TRBJ2-7, reads DGGITQSPKYLFRKEGQNVTLSCEQNLNHDAMYWYRQDPGQGLRLIYYSQIVNDFQKGDIAEGYSVSREKKESFPLTVTSAQKNPTAFYLCASRNTGTRSYEQYFGPGTRLTVT.

The chain uses TRBV7-8 and TRBJ1-2; possibly TRBD1 for D (5 bases). CDR3 length: 12 amino acids. CDR1 SGHVS and CDR2 FQNEAQ come from the germline V gene. The V end was cut by 4 bases, the J end by 4 bases, with 7 bases between. For the CDR3, the DNA is TGTGCCAGCAGCTCTGGGACCTATGGCTACACCTTC. This codes for CASSSGTYGYTF.

The chain uses TRBV28 and TRBJ1-2; D not resolved. Germline V lookup: CDR1 MDHEN, CDR2 SYDVKM. The CDR3 is 13 residues long. V was cut by 5 bases and J by 2 bases, with 9 bases left in between. This CDR3 is CASSPNINYGYTF. The CDR3 DNA is TGTGCCAGCAGTCCCAACATAAACTATGGCTACACCTTC.

This clone was counted a single time. This chain links TRBV4-1 with TRBJ1-2, with a possible D match to TRBD1 (5 bases). This CDR3 spans 17 amino acids. In germline, CDR1 is MGHRA, CDR2 YSYEKL. Deletions cut 0 bases from V and 3 bases from J, with 17 bases between. The CDR3 bases are TGCGCCAGCAGCCAAGATATTGGGAAGGCGGGGGACTATGGCTACACCTTC. It translates to CASSQDIGKAGDYGYTF.

The J gene is TRBJ1-5, the V gene TRBV6-4; D might be TRBD1 (5 bases). The CDR3 loop spans 16 amino acids. CDR1 MRHNA and CDR2 SNTAGT come from the germline V gene. Trimming took off 10 bases at V and 0 bases at J, with 19 bases between the two ends. The CDR3 protein is CATGTSERDSNQPQHF. CDR3 nucleotide sequence: TGTGCCACCGGGACTTCCGAGAGGGATAGCAATCAGCCCCAGCATTTT.